The 3 T cell receptor beta chains in this list originate from one sample, sequenced in a study of T cells in Graves' hyperthyroidism and ophthalmopathy. Using RNA transcripts as the source, TCR beta CDR3 regions were amplified. Initially, a first-round RT-PCR of the TCR CDR3 employed the HTBI primer set. Each CDR3 protein is one row after TCRdb ran MiXCR on the multiplex PCR reads. The sample has hundreds of thousands of distinct CDR3 sequences, roughly 40% seen once. Sequencing input: blood. The receptors originated from a man aged 18 to 30 with Graves' hyperthyroidism.

The rearrangement links TRBV14 to TRBJ2-7; tentatively, D is TRBD2 (5 bases). V was trimmed by 0 bases and J by 6 bases, leaving 9 bases between them. The CDR3 runs 13 residues. Germline V gene lookup returns CDR1 SGHDN and CDR2 FVKESK. The CDR3 spells CASSQDRGFEQYF. The CDR3 DNA reads as TGTGCCAGCAGCCAAGATAGAGGGTTCGAGCAGTACTTC. Full variable domain (remainder filled in from reference TRBV14 and TRBJ2-7): EAGVTQFPSHSVIEKGQTVTLRCDPISGHDNLYWYRRVMGKEIKFLLHFVKESKQDESGMPNNRFLAERTGGTYSTLKVQPAELEDSGVYFCASSQDRGFEQYFGPGTRLTVT.

Remarks on this clonotype: Given a much more abundant clone one base away, this may be a read error. V is TRBV25-1 and J is TRBJ1-1, with 9 positions matching TRBD1. The germline V gene has CDR1 MGHDK and CDR2 SYGVNS. J was trimmed by 4 bases and V by 8 bases; bases with no gene match: 2. This CDR3 is 12 amino acids long. The DNA of the CDR3 is TGTGCCAGCGGACAGGGGAGCACTGAAGCTTTCTTT. This gives the protein CASGQGSTEAFF.

This clonotype has ten or more counts. The CDR3 protein is CATRDMENTEAFF. CDR3 DNA sequence: TGTGCCACCAGAGATATGGAGAACACTGAAGCTTTCTTT. The V gene is TRBV15, the J gene TRBJ1-1; no reliable D call. The CDR3 runs 13 residues. Germline CDR1 LNHNV, CDR2 YYDKDF (reference sequence). V lost 6 bases and J lost 1, with 9 bases in between.